These T cell receptor beta chains were read from a single sample in a study of shared clonotypes between healthy human individuals. Produced via immunoSEQ multiplex PCR; TCRdb's table is partial and in-frame only. Of over 950,000 clones listed, roughly 77% are singletons. Sequencing was done on a sample of memory CD4+ T cells from PBMCs. These receptors originate from a man aged 18 to 35 in good health. Some clones in this sample may be carry-over from other donors' samples. CDR3s include the opening cysteine and the closing phenylalanine or tryptophan.

J: TRBJ2-1
V: TRBV7-9
CDR3: CASSLGQAQGEQFF

J: TRBJ1-1
V: TRBV4-3
CDR3: CASSQEGSMNTEAFF

J: TRBJ2-1
V: TRBV7-9
CDR3: CASSLRAGDNEQFF

J: TRBJ1-5
V: TRBV6-5
CDR3: CASSRDRNNQPQHF

J: TRBJ1-3
V: TRBV7-2
CDR3: CASSLEGRSSGNTIYF

J: TRBJ2-3
V: TRBV6-5
CDR3: CASSQQGAQYF

J: TRBJ1-6
V: TRBV14
CDR3: CASSQDWDSPLHF

J: TRBJ1-1
V: TRBV6-5
CDR3: CASSPPGTGGLAFF

J: TRBJ2-3
V: TRBV28
CDR3: CASSFPPLGDTQYF

J: TRBJ1-2
V: TRBV28
CDR3: CASSFRTGGYYGYTF

J: TRBJ2-7
V: TRBV27
CDR3: CASKGVGSGISEQYF

J: TRBJ2-1
V: TRBV10-3
CDR3: CAIRPLAGIDNEQFF

J: TRBJ1-2
V: TRBV29-1
CDR3: CSVDPLDRNGYTF

J: TRBJ1-2
V: TRBV6-5
CDR3: CASSYSDKNYGYTF

J: TRBJ2-5
V: TRBV5-1
CDR3: CASSGNIADQETQYF

J: TRBJ1-4
V: TRBV28
CDR3: CASSLTDSNEKLFF

J: TRBJ2-5
V: TRBV7-3
CDR3: CASSKTGRGETQYF

J: TRBJ1-1
V: TRBV20-1
CDR3: CSASSNTEAFF

J: TRBJ2-1
V: TRBV27
CDR3: CASRGTGAYNEQFF

J: TRBJ1-5
V: TRBV7-2
CDR3: CASSPGTANQPQHF

J: TRBJ1-5
V: TRBV28
CDR3: CASSQQGRINQPQHF

J: TRBJ1-5
V: TRBV10-3
CDR3: CAISESQGRLYSNQPQHF

J: TRBJ1-1
V: TRBV7-2
CDR3: CASSLGRQGRNTEAFF

J: TRBJ2-1
V: TRBV19
CDR3: CATEDGGQGTGEQFF

J: TRBJ2-2
V: TRBV5-1
CDR3: CASSLEPRGNTGELFF

J: TRBJ2-2
V: TRBV6-5
CDR3: CASSYSTVNTGELFF

J: TRBJ2-1
V: TRBV6-1
CDR3: CASRRQGSYNEQFF

J: TRBJ2-1
V: TRBV28
CDR3: CASSPPGASGNNEQFF

J: TRBJ2-7
V: TRBV7-3
CDR3: CASSAGGEQYF

J: TRBJ2-7
V: TRBV20-1
CDR3: CSARGTTAHF

J: TRBJ1-3
V: TRBV28
CDR3: CASNSGREGNTIYF

J: TRBJ1-5
V: TRBV6-1
CDR3: CASSVRGAGSNQPQHF

J: TRBJ2-1
V: TRBV6-6
CDR3: CASSSRLAGGYNEQFF

J: TRBJ2-1
V: TRBV6-6
CDR3: CASTQSRLREHNEQFF

J: TRBJ1-1
V: TRBV28
CDR3: CATLSPGQNTEAFF

J: TRBJ2-7
V: TRBV7-9
CDR3: CASSSGTISYEQYF

J: TRBJ1-1
V: TRBV6-5
CDR3: CASSYIGGGTEAFF

J: TRBJ1-5
V: TRBV7-8
CDR3: CASSHRDGGGQPQHF

J: TRBJ2-5
V: TRBV2
CDR3: CASSGTSGREGQYF

J: TRBJ1-3
V: TRBV28
CDR3: CASEEGGSSGNTIYF

J: TRBJ1-2
V: TRBV28
CDR3: CASSPTAGYGYTF

J: TRBJ2-7
V: TRBV6-5
CDR3: CASRRTGGRSYEQYF

J: TRBJ2-7
V: TRBV11-1
CDR3: CASSLTREQYF

J: TRBJ1-4
V: TRBV7-2
CDR3: CASSRASGTPEKLFF

J: .
V: TRBV29-1
CDR3: CSVEVSTYEQYF

J: TRBJ2-7
V: TRBV28
CDR3: CASSPYSPSGPYEQYF

J: TRBJ1-5
V: TRBV28
CDR3: CASNSFRDSLIYSNQPQHF

J: TRBJ1-4
V: TRBV4-1
CDR3: CASSQAWGTGKAKLFF

J: TRBJ1-2
V: TRBV7-9
CDR3: CASSLGLDSGPGYTF